The TCR beta chain under discussion was sequenced for a study of T cell changes during pregnancy in multiple sclerosis. The CDR3 runs to 15 residues. CDR1 is SGHRS, CDR2 YFSETQ, per germline. V was shortened by 1 base and J by 5 bases, with 13 bases between the two germline ends. Only in-frame clones appear in the TCRdb table, and some are missing; sequencing was by immunoSEQ multiplex PCR. The sample shows about 100,000 clones, 75% to 95% of them seen only once. This clonotype originated in a female donor with multiple sclerosis, enrolled in a pregnancy study. The rearrangement joins TRBV5-1 to TRBJ2-1; tentatively, D is TRBD2 (6 bases). Sequencing was performed on peripheral blood, taken in the second trimester of pregnancy. CDR3 in DNA: TGCGCCAGCAGCTTGTGGCCCCGGGGGAACAATGAGCAGTTCTTC. Amino acid sequence: CASSLWPRGNNEQFF.